This T cell receptor (beta chain) was recorded in a study of Ad26.COV2.S vaccination and SARS-CoV-2 variants. About the research overall: Intramuscular Ad26.COV2.S doses were given once or twice, 56 days apart.

Data came from immunoSEQ multiplex PCR; TCRdb stores just in-frame clones and leaves some out. The sample has 350,000 to 500,000 clones; approximately 92% are singletons. Study conclusions and caveats: Placebo recipients had lower spike-specific TCR breadth than vaccine recipients.

The treatment here: over 15 received Ad26.COV2.S at low or high dose, single or two shots; about 5 received placebo; per-sample allocation not given. Repertoires come from day 63 after the first vaccine or placebo injection. Boston provided a donor who was an adult aged 18-55 years. Spike of the Wuhan-strain SARS-CoV-2 was expressed by an Ad26 vector, which formed the vaccine. Note on this clone: Its antigen is currently unknown.

V lost 2 bases to trimming and J lost 16 bases, with 12 bases between them. The germline V gene has CDR1 MGHDK and CDR2 SYGVNS. The CDR3 has 12 amino acids. Source: peripheral blood, taken in a trial of Ad26.COV2.S vaccine versus placebo. The genes are TRBV25-1 and TRBJ1-6; D is uncertain. This sequence originates from a person aged 18-65 years who received the Ad26.COV2.S COVID-19 vaccine or a placebo. Written as DNA, the CDR3 is TGTGCCAGCAGTGAAAATAGGATGAGTCTCCACTTT. Its protein product is CASSENRMSLHF. The variable domain in full, with the rest retrieved from reference TRBV25-1 and TRBJ1-6, is EADIYQTPRYLVIGTGKKITLECSQTMGHDKMYWYQQDPGMELHLIHYSYGVNSTEKGDLSSESTVSRIRTEHFPLTLESARPSHTSQYLCASSENRMSLHFGNGTRLTVT.